These 8 T cell receptor beta chains were all obtained from the same sample, sequenced in a study of T cells in Graves' hyperthyroidism and ophthalmopathy. The CDR3 regions of TCR beta were amplified from RNA transcripts. RT-PCR in the first round (using the HTBI primer set) targeted the TCR CDR3. TCRdb redid the calling of the multiplex PCR reads with MiXCR, one entry per CDR3 protein. The data show hundreds of thousands of distinct CDR3 sequences, with over 13% seen just once and around 27% held by the top ten. Sequencing was done on a sample of blood. The source of these receptors is a man aged 50 or older with Graves' ophthalmopathy.

This clonotype has ten or more counts. V is TRBV20-1 and J is TRBJ1-2; 9 bases align to TRBD1. The CDR3 runs to 14 residues. Unmatched junction bases numbered 9, after V lost 0 bases and J lost 10 bases. Germline CDR1 and CDR2: DFQATT and SNEGSKA (reference sequence). The CDR3 DNA is TGCAGTGCTAGAGATTTTGACAGGGGGGCTGACTACACCTTC. This sequence encodes CSARDFDRGADYTF.

For this clonotype: A much larger clone differs from this one at a single base, so this may be a read error. This sequence joins TRBV6-5 and TRBJ2-1; a weak D match, TRBD2 (6 bases). The CDR3 totals 16 residues. Per the germline V gene, CDR1 is MNHEY and CDR2 is SVGAGI. The DNA of the CDR3 is TGTGCCAGCAGTTTTACGCGGGGTACCAGCTACAATGAGGAGTTCTTC. It translates to CASSFTRGTSYNEEFF.

The chain links TRBV18 to TRBJ1-6; D is possibly TRBD1 (5 bases). Germline CDR1 is KGHSH and CDR2 is LQKENI. V shed 3 bases and J shed 13 bases, with 13 bases lying between them. This CDR3 is built from 13 residues. CDR3 residues: CASSPAQDTPLHF. In nucleotides, the CDR3 is TGTGCCAGCTCACCGGCACAGGATACGCCCCTCCACTTT. The variable domain in full, with the rest retrieved from reference TRBV18 and TRBJ1-6, is NAGVMQNPRHLVRRRGQEARLRCSPMKGHSHVYWYRQLPEEGLKFMVYLQKENIIDESGMPKERFSAEFPKEGPSILRIQQVVRGDSAAYFCASSPAQDTPLHFGNGTRLTVT.

This clonotype showed up just a few times. The rearrangement joins TRBV9 to TRBJ1-4, with 8 positions matching TRBD1. Unmatched junction bases numbered 7, after V lost 4 bases and J lost 8 bases. The CDR3 is 14 residues long. CDR1 is SGDLS, CDR2 YYNGEE, per germline. Here the CDR3 DNA reads TGTGCCAGCAGCCCAGGACAGGGACCCGAAAAACTGTTTTTT. Protein sequence: CASSPGQGPEKLFF.

CDR3 residues: CSARDLQSGSVYEQYF. CDR3 DNA sequence: TGCAGTGCTAGAGACCTTCAGAGCGGGAGTGTCTACGAGCAGTACTTC. This rearrangement joins TRBV20-1 to TRBJ2-7; 8 nucleotides agree with TRBD2. Germline CDR1 reads DFQATT; CDR2 reads SNEGSKA (reference sequence). After removal of 0 bases from V and 3 bases from J, the junction contained 10 bases not matched to a gene. There are 16 residues in the CDR3.

This clonotype was recorded at least ten times. V is TRBV10-3 and J is TRBJ2-1; 7 nucleotides agree with TRBD2. Unmatched junction bases numbered 6, after V lost 0 bases and J lost 4 bases. Per the germline V gene, CDR1 is ENHRY and CDR2 is SYGVKD. CDR3 length: 16 amino acids. Written as DNA, the CDR3 is TGTGCCATCAGTGAGTCCTCCAGCGGGATTTACAATGAGCAGTTCTTC. Translation: CAISESSSGIYNEQFF.

This clonotype was detected many times. The V and J genes are TRBV4-1 and TRBJ1-2, with 8 bases aligning to TRBD1. J gave up 4 bases and V 3 bases, and 7 bases lay outside the gene matches. Per germline, CDR1 MGHRA and CDR2 YSYEKL. The CDR3 has 15 residues. CDR3 DNA sequence: TGCGCCAGCAGCCACCCCGGGACAGGACCCTATGGCTACACCTTC. It yields the protein CASSHPGTGPYGYTF.

As regards this clonotype: It is likely a read error, because the conserved phenylalanine at the end of the CDR3 is missing. The chain joins TRBV10-3 to TRBJ2-7, with D uncertain. Germline V gene lookup returns CDR1 ENHRY and CDR2 SYGVKD. Trimming took 10 bases from V and 0 from J, leaving 16 bases between them. The CDR3 has 14 amino acids. The CDR3 here is CATVGWNPSYEQYY. The CDR3 coding sequence is TGTGCCACCGTGGGTTGGAACCCCTCCTACGAGCAGTACTAC.